These 3 T cell receptor beta chains originate from one sample sequenced in a study of T-cell reconstitution after alpha-beta-depleted transplantation in children listed by TCRdb under 2016. Library construction relied on PCR. The reads were generated on an Illumina HiSeq 2500. TCR library preparation used molecular barcoding, with unique molecular identifiers applied to normalize quantification of the TCRbeta repertoire. TCRdb reprocessed the public reads (quality trimming at Q25 with fastp, clone calling with MiXCR) and kept in-frame beta chains. Identical CDR3 proteins give one entry, which carries the most common genes and DNA. The table for this sample lists 97,000 or so distinct CDR3 sequences; under 9% of them were counted only once. The ten largest clones take up roughly 17% of the sample. The treatment or condition label, read with the paper, signifies: allogeneic hematopoietic cell transplantation with graft depleted of TCRalphabeta T cells and CD19 B cells.

The sample in question was PBMCs, obtained before TCRalphabeta/CD19-depleted stem cell transplant. All receptors derive from a boy aged 2 to 10 with acute lymphoblastic leukemia, due to receive a stem cell transplant.

V gene TRBV7-2 combines with J gene TRBJ2-7, with 8 bases identical to TRBD1. Germline V gives CDR1 SGHTA, CDR2 FQGNSA. V shed 4 bases and J 5 bases; nucleotides not matched to a gene: 7. This CDR3 comprises 14 residues. CDR3 in DNA: TGTGCCAGCAGCTCCGGGACAGGCCAAGACGAGCAGTACTTC. Translation: CASSSGTGQDEQYF.

This clonotype was counted ten times or more. The genes are TRBV12-3 or TRBV12-4 and TRBJ1-1, with 8 nucleotides matching TRBD1. The CDR3 is 13 residues long. With 6 bases clipped from V and 4 bases from J, the junction kept 4 bases outside the gene matches. DNA for the CDR3: TGTGCCAGCAGCCCAGGGGGCCCCACTGAAGCTTTCTTT. Protein product: CASSPGGPTEAFF.

This clonotype was found a few times. This chain joins TRBV24-1 and TRBJ2-5, with D unresolved. Trimming stripped 2 bases from V and 5 bases from J, with 11 bases between. The CDR3 runs to 14 residues. The germline CDR1 and CDR2 sequences are KGHDR and SFDVKD. The CDR3 coding sequence is TGTGCCACCAGTGATTCCCCATTCAGGGAGACCCAGTACTTC. It yields the protein CATSDSPFRETQYF.